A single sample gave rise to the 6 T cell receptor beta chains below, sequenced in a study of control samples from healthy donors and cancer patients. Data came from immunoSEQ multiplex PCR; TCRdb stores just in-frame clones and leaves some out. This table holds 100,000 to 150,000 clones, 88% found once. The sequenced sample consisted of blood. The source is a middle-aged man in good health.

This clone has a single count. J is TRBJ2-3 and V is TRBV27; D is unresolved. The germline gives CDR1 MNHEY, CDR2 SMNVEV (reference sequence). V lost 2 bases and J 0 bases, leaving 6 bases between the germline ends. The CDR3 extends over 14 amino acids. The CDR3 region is CASSLRFSTDTQYF. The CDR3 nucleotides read TGTGCCAGCAGTTTACGTTTCAGCACAGATACGCAGTATTTT.

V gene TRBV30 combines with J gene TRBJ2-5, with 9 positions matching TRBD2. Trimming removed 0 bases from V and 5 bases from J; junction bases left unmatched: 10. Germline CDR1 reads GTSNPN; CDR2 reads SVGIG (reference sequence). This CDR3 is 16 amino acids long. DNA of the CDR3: TGTGCCTGGAGTGTTGCATCAGCGGGGGGCTGGGAGACCCAGTACTTC. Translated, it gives CAWSVASAGGWETQYF.

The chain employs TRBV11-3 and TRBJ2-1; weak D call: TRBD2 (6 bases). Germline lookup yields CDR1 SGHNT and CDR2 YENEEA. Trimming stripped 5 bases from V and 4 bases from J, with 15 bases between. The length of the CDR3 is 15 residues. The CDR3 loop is CASSPRDSQYNEQFF. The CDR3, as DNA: TGTGCCAGCAGCCCGCGGGACTCACAATACAATGAGCAGTTCTTC. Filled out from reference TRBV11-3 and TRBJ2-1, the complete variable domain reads EAGVVQSPRYKIIEKKQPVAFWCNPISGHNTLYWYLQNLGQGPELLIRYENEEAVDDSQLPKDRFSAERLKGVDSTLKIQPAELGDSAVYLCASSPRDSQYNEQFFGPGTRLTVL.

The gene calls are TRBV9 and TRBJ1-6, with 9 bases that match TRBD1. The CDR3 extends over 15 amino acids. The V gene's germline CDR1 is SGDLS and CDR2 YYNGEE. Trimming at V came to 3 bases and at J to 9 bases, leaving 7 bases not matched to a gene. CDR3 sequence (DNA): TGTGCCAGCAGCGCAGAACAGGGGGCCCTTTCACCCCTCCACTTT. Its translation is CASSAEQGALSPLHF.

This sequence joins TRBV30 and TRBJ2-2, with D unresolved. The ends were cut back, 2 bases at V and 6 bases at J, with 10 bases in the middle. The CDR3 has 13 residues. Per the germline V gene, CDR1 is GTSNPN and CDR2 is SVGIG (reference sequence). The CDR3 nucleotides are TGTGCCTGGAGTCCCGTAGGCCCCGGGGAGCTGTTTTTT. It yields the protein CAWSPVGPGELFF.

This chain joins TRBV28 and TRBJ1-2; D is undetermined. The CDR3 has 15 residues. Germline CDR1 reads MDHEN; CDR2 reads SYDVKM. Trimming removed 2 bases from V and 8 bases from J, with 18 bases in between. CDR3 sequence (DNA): TGTGCCAGCAGTTTAAGAGTAGGAGACGGATACGGCTACACCTTC. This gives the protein CASSLRVGDGYGYTF.